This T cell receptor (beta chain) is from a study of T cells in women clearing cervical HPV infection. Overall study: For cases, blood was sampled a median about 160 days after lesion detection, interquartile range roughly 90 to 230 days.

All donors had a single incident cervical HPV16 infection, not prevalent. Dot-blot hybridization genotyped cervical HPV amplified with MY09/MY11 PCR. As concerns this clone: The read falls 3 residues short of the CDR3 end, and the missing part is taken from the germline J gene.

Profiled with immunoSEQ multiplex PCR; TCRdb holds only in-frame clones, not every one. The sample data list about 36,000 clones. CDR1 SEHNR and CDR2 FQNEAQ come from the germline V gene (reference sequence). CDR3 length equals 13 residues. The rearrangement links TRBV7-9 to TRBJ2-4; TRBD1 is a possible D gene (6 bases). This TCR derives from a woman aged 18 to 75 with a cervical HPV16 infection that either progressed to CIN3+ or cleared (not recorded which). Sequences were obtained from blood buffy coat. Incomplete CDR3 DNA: TGTGCCAGCAGCTTAGTTAACAGGGATGGT. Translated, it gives CASSLVNRDG. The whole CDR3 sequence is CASSLVNRDGQYF.